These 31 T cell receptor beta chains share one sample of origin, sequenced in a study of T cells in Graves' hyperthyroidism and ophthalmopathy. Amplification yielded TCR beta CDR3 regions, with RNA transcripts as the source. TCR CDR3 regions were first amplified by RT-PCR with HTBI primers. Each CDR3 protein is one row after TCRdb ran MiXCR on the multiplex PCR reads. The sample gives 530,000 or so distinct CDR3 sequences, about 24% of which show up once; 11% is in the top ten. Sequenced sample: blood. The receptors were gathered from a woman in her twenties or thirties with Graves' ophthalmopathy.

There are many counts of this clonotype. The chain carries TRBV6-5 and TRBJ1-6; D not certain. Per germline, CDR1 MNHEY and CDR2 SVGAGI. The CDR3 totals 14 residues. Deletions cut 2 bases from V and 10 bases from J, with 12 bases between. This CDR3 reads CASSYQRRESPLHF. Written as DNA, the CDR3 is TGTGCCAGCAGTTACCAGCGGAGGGAATCACCCCTCCACTTT.

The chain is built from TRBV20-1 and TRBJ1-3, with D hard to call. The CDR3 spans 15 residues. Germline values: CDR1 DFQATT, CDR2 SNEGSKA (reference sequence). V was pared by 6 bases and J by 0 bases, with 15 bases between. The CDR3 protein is CSAQSTSLSGNTIYF. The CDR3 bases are TGCAGTGCACAAAGCACCTCCCTCTCTGGAAACACCATATATTTT.

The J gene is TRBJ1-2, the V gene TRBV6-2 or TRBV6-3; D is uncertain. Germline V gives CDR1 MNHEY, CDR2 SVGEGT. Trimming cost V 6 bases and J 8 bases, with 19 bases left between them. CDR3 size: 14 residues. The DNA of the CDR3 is TGTGCCAGCAGCCAGCCGTGGCAGTATGGAGGCTACACCTTC. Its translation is CASSQPWQYGGYTF.

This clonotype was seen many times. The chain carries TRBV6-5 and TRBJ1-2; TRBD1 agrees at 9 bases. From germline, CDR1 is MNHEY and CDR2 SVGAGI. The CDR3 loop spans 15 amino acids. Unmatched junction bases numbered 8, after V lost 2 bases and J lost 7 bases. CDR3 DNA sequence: TGTGCCAGCAGTTACCCCGGGACAGGGTTCGGTGGCTACACCTTC. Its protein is CASSYPGTGFGGYTF.

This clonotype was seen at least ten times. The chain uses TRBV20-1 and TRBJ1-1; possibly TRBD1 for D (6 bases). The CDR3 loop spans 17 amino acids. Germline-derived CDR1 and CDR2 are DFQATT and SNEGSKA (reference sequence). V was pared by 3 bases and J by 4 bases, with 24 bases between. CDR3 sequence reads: CSASPGGAPRRSTEAFF. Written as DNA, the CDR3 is TGCAGTGCTAGCCCCGGGGGGGCACCGAGGAGGAGCACTGAAGCTTTCTTT.

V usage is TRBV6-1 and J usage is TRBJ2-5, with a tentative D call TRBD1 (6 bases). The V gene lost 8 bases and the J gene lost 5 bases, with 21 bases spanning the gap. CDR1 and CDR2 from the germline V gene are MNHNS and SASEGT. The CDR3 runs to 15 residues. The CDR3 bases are TGTGCCAGCCCCAGCCCTACAGGGTCTGGCGAGACCCAGTACTTC. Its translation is CASPSPTGSGETQYF.

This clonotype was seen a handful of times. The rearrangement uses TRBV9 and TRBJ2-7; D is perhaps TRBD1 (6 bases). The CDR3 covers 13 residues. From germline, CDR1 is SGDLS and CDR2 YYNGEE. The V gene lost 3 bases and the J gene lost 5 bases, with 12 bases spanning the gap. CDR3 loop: CASSGRQGNEQYF. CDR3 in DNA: TGTGCCAGCAGCGGGCGTCAGGGGAACGAGCAGTACTTC.

CDR3 nucleotide sequence: TGTGCCAGCAGTTTGGGGGGGACAGTAAGCAATCAGCCCCAGCATTTT. The encoded protein is CASSLGGTVSNQPQHF. The V and J genes are TRBV13 and TRBJ1-5; 7 bases fit TRBD1. The germline V gene encodes CDR1 PRHDT and CDR2 FYEKMQ (reference sequence). CDR3 length: 16 residues. V was pared by 6 bases and J by 1 base, with 9 bases of the junction left unmatched.

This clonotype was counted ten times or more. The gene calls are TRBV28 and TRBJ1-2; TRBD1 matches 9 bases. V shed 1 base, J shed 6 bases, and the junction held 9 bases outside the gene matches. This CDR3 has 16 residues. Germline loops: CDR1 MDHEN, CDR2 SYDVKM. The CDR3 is CASSLFTGTGSHGYTF. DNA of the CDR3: TGTGCCAGCAGTTTATTCACCGGGACAGGGTCACATGGCTACACCTTC.

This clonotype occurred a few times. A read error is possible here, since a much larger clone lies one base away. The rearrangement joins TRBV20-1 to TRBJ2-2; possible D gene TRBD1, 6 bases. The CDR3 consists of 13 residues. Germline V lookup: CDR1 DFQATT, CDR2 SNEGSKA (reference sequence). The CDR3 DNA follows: TGCAGTGCCGGGACAAATGGCGCCGGGGAGCTGTGTTTT. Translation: CSAGTNGAGELCF.

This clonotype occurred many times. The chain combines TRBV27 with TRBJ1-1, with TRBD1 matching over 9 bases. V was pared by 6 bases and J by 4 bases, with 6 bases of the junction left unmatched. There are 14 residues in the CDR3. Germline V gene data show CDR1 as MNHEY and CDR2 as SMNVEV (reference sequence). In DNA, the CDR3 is TGTGCCAGCAGCTGGGACAGGGACTCCACTGAAGCTTTCTTT. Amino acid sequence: CASSWDRDSTEAFF.

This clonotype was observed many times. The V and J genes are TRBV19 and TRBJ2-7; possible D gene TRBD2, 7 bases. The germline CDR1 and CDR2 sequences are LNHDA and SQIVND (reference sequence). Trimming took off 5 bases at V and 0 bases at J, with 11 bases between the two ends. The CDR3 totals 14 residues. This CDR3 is CASSVRGPSYEQYF. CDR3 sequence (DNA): TGTGCCAGTAGTGTGCGGGGGCCCTCCTACGAGCAGTACTTC. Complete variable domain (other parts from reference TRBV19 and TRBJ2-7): DGGITQSPKYLFRKEGQNVTLSCEQNLNHDAMYWYRQDPGQGLRLIYYSQIVNDFQKGDIAEGYSVSREKKESFPLTVTSAQKNPTAFYLCASSVRGPSYEQYFGPGTRLTVT.

DNA for the CDR3: TGTGCCAGCAGTAGAGGGACTACGTCGAAAAACATTCAGTACTTC. This codes for CASSRGTTSKNIQYF. The chain is built from TRBV2 and TRBJ2-4, with TRBD2 matching over 7 bases. Germline CDR1 is SNHLY and CDR2 is FYNNEI. Unmatched junction bases numbered 8, after V lost 5 bases and J lost 4 bases. This CDR3 has 15 amino acids.

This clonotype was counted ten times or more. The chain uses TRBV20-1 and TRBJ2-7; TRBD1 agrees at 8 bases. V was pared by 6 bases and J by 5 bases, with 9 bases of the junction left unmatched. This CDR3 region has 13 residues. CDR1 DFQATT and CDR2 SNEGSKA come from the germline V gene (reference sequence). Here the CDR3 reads CSAEDREVDEQYF. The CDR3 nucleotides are TGCAGTGCAGAGGACAGGGAAGTCGACGAGCAGTACTTC.

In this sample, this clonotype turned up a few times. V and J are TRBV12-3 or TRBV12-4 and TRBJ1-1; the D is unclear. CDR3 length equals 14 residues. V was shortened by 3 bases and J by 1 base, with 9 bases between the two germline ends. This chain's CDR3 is CASSFYLWNTEAFF. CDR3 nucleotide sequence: TGTGCCAGCAGTTTTTACCTCTGGAACACTGAAGCTTTCTTT.

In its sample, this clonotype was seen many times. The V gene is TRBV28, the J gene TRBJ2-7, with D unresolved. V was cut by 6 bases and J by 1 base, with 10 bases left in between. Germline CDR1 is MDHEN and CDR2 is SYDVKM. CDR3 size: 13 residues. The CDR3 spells CASRRVGSYEQYF. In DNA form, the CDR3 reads TGTGCCAGCAGAAGGGTCGGTTCCTACGAGCAGTACTTC.

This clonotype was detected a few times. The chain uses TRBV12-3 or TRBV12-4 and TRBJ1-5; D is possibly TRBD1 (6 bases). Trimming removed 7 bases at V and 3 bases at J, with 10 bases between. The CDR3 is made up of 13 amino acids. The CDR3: CASKRDINQPQHF. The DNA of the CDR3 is TGTGCCAGCAAGCGGGACATCAATCAGCCCCAGCATTTT.

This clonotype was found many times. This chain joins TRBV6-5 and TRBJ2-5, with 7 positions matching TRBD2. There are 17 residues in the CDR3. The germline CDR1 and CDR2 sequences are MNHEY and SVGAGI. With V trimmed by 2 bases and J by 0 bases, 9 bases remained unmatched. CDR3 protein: CASSYGGWGGDQETQYF. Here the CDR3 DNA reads TGTGCCAGCAGTTACGGCGGGTGGGGGGGAGACCAAGAGACCCAGTACTTC.

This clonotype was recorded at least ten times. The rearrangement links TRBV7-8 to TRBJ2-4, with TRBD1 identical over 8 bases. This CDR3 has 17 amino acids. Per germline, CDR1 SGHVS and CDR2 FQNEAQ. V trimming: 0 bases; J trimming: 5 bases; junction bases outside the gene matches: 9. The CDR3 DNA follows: TGTGCCAGCAGCTTAGCGGAGGACAGGGTTTATGAAAACATTCAGTACTTC. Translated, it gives CASSLAEDRVYENIQYF.

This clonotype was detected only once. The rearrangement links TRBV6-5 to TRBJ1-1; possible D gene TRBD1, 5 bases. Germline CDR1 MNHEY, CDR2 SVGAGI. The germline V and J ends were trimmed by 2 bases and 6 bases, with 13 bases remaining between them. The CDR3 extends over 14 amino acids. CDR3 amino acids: CASSYGGSGAEAFF. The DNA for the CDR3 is TGTGCCAGCAGTTACGGGGGGAGTGGAGCTGAAGCTTTCTTT.

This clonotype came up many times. The CDR3 is CASSYLGREETQYF. In DNA form, the CDR3 reads TGTGCCAGCAGTTACCTTGGACGGGAAGAGACCCAGTACTTC. The chain combines TRBV6-2 or TRBV6-3 with TRBJ2-5; D ambiguous. Looked up from germline, CDR1 is MNHEY and CDR2 is SVGEGT. The CDR3 spans 14 residues. V dropped 2 bases and J dropped 3 bases, with 10 bases sitting between them.

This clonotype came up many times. The CDR3 region is CASSQDRMPGLNTEAFF. For the CDR3, the DNA is TGCGCCAGCAGCCAAGATAGGATGCCAGGACTGAACACTGAAGCTTTCTTT. This rearrangement joins TRBV4-1 to TRBJ1-1; no definite D call. With 0 bases removed from V and 0 bases from J, the gap between germline ends came to 14 bases. Germline-derived CDR1 and CDR2 are MGHRA and YSYEKL. CDR3 length: 17 residues.

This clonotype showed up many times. The CDR3 coding sequence is TGTGCCATCAATATAGAGGACAGCGTCTACGAGCAGTACTTC. Its protein is CAINIEDSVYEQYF. This chain links TRBV10-3 with TRBJ2-7; weak D call: TRBD1 (6 bases). The V gene's germline CDR1 is ENHRY and CDR2 SYGVKD. The CDR3 has 14 residues. Trimming left V 7 bases short and J 3 bases short, with 16 bases between.

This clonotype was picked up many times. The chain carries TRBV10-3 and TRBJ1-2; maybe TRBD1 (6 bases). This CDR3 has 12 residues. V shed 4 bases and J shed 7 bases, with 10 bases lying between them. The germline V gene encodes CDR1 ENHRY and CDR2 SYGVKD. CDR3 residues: CAISGGLGGYTF. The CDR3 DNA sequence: TGTGCCATCAGTGGGGGGCTTGGTGGCTACACCTTC.

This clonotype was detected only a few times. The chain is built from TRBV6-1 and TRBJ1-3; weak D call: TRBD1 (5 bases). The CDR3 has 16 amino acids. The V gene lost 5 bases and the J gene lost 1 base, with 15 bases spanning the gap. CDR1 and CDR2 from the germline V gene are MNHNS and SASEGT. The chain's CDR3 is CASSTGTRYSGNTIYF. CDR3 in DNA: TGTGCCAGCAGTACCGGGACCCGATATTCTGGAAACACCATATATTTT.

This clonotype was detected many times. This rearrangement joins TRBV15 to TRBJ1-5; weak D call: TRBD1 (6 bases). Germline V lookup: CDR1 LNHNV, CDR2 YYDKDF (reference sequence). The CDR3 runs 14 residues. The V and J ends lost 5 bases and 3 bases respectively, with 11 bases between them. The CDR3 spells CATSGGQNNQPQHF. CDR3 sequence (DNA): TGTGCCACCAGCGGAGGACAGAACAATCAGCCCCAGCATTTT.

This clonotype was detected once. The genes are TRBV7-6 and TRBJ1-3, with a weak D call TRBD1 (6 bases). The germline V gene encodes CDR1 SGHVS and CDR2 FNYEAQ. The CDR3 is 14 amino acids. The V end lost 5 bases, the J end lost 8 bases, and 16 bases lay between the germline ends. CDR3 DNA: TGTGCCAGCAGCCCCGGACAGTCAGTCCACACCATATATTTT. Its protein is CASSPGQSVHTIYF.

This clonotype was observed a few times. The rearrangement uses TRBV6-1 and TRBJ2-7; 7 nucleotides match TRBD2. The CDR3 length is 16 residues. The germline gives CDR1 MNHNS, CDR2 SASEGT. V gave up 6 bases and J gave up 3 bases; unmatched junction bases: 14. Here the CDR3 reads CASSPNLGGSNYEQYF. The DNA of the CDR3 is TGTGCCAGCAGCCCCAATTTGGGCGGGAGTAACTACGAGCAGTACTTC.

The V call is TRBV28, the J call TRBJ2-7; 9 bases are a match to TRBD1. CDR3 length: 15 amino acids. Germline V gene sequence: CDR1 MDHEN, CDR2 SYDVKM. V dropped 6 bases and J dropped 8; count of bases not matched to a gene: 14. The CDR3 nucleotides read TGTGCCAGCAGCACCTCACGGGACAGGGTGGTGCAGCAGTACTTC. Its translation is CASSTSRDRVVQQYF.

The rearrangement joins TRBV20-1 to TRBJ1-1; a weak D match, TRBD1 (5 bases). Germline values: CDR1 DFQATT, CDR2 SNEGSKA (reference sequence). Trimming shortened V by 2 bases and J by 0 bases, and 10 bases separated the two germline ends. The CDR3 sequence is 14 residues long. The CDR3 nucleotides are TGCAGTGCTAGAAGTGGGGGGATGAACACTGAAGCTTTCTTT. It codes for CSARSGGMNTEAFF.

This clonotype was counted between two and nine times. The CDR3: CASSPGQAANSNQPQHF. The CDR3, as DNA: TGTGCCAGCTCACCAGGGCAGGCCGCGAATAGCAATCAGCCCCAGCATTTT. The V and J genes are TRBV18 and TRBJ1-5; D is ambiguous. The CDR3 is 17 residues long. Deletions cut 2 bases from V and 0 bases from J, with 14 bases between. Germline V CDR1 and CDR2: KGHSH, LQKENI.